This TCR beta chain was sequenced for a study of tumor and adjacent non-tumor tissue in lung cancer. TCRbeta libraries were built with three rounds of nested PCR, modified from ARM-PCR. MiXCR was run by TCRdb on the multiplex PCR reads, yielding one entry per CDR3 protein. The table shows 60,000 to 85,000 distinct CDR3 sequences, with around 86% occurring only once. The template was RNA from unsorted bulk tissue. Study observations and caveats: Significantly higher TCR diversity was found in tumor than normal lung. Tumor repertoires had a smaller top 100 clone share than normal lung.

A note on this clonotype: Its antigen is still unknown. At one end, the junction sequence differs from germline, possibly due to a read error.

The sequence was collected from a woman in her forties or fifties with non-small cell lung cancer. Sequencing input: lung tumor tissue.

The CDR3 region is CSAQTGEGYYDYTF. For the CDR3, the DNA is TGCAGTGCTCAAACAGGGGAGGGATACTATGACTACACCTTC. The V call is TRBV20-1, the J call TRBJ1-2, with 7 bases that match TRBD1. CDR1 is DFQATT and CDR2 is SNEGSKA in the germline V gene (reference sequence). The CDR3 loop spans 14 amino acids.